Listed below are T cell receptor beta chains from one sample, sequenced in a study of blood T cell repertoires in COVID-19. Profiling relied on immunoSEQ multiplex PCR, and the TCRdb table lists in-frame clones only, not all of them. Of approximately 11,000 clones in the sample, 65% to 90% were seen once. Sequenced sample: peripheral blood. The receptors originated from a woman aged 60 to 75 with acute or convalescent COVID-19. Each CDR3 is given with its conserved first and last residue. D genes are given only for firm matches. Expanded clones get a size class; other rows say once, few or many, or leave the size out.

>14|TRBD2|TRBJ2-7|TRBV7-2|NA
TGTGCCAGCAGCTTCGGAGCGGGGGCCTACGAGCAGTACTTC
CASSFGAGAYEQYF
>14|NA|TRBJ2-1|TRBV19|NA
TGTGCCAGTCGGAGACCCGGGTCCTCGGGGGAGCAGTTCTTC
CASRRPGSSGEQFF
>15|NA|TRBJ2-5|TRBV29-1|once
TGCAGCGTTGGCGGAATCTGGGTGGAACAAGAGACCCAGTACTTC
CSVGGIWVEQETQYF
>16|TRBD1|TRBJ1-2|TRBV14|NA
TGTGCCAGCAGCCGTGGACAGGCGGTTTACCCCTATGGCTACACCTTC
CASSRGQAVYPYGYTF
>14|NA|TRBJ1-6|TRBV6-5|NA
TGTGCCAGCAGCCGGGGGAGTGGGGATTCACCCCTCCACTTT
CASSRGSGDSPLHF
>13|TRBD1|TRBJ1-1|TRBV3-1/TRBV3-2|NA
TGTGCCAGCAGTTATAAGGGGACAGTTGAAGCTTTCTTT
CASSYKGTVEAFF
>14|NA|TRBJ2-5|TRBV12-5|NA
TGTGCTAGTGGTTTTTGGGACAAAGAAGAGACCCAGTACTTC
CASGFWDKEETQYF
>16|TRBD1|TRBJ1-5|TRBV30|NA
TGTGCCTGGAGTACCGGCGCGACAGGGAGCTATCAGCCCCAGCATTTT
CAWSTGATGSYQPQHF
>14|NA|TRBJ2-3|TRBV19|NA
TGTGCCAGTAGTTGGGACATGGGGACAGATACGCAGTATTTT
CASSWDMGTDTQYF
>16|TRBD2|TRBJ2-2|TRBV5-1|NA
TGCGCCAGCAGCTTAGCGGGGGGCCTGAACACCGGGGAGCTGTTTTTT
CASSLAGGLNTGELFF
>16|NA|TRBJ2-2|TRBV21-1|NA
TGTGCCAGCAGGGGAGCCGGGAGGCAGAACACCGGGGAGCTGTTTTTT
CASRGAGRQNTGELFF
>13|NA|TRBJ2-5|TRBV18|NA
TGTGCCAGCTCAATCCAGACAGAAGAGACCCAGTACTTC
CASSIQTEETQYF
>12|NA|TRBJ1-1|TRBV4-2|NA
TGTGCCAGCAGCCCGGGGGGCCCTGAAGCTTTCTTT
CASSPGGPEAFF
>16|TRBD1|TRBJ1-2|TRBV7-9|NA
TGTGCCAGCAGCTTAGCTTTTGGCAGGGGGTCCTATGGCTACACCTTC
CASSLAFGRGSYGYTF
>17|TRBD1|TRBJ1-1|TRBV9|NA
TGTGCCAGCAGCGTGGAGCAGGGGGCGACGATGAACACTGAAGCTTTCTTT
CASSVEQGATMNTEAFF
>15|TRBD1|TRBJ1-6|TRBV4-1|NA
TGCGCCAGCAGCCAAGCGGGACAGGGGGATTCACCCCTCCACTTT
CASSQAGQGDSPLHF
>15|NA|TRBJ2-7|TRBV23-1|large
TGCGCCAGCAGTCAATCTCGCGACAGTACCTACGAGCAGTACTTC
CASSQSRDSTYEQYF
>15|TRBD1|TRBJ2-7|TRBV7-9|NA
TGTGCCAGCAGACCCCCCCAGACAGGGGTCTACGAGCAGTACTTC
CASRPPQTGVYEQYF
>14|NA|TRBJ1-1|TRBV7-9|NA
TGTGCCAGCAGCCCATTAACACGAAACACTGAAGCTTTCTTT
CASSPLTRNTEAFF
>14|NA|TRBJ1-5|TRBV30|NA
TGTGCCTGGAGTGCTGGAGATCCGCATCAGCCCCAGCATTTT
CAWSAGDPHQPQHF
>18|TRBD2|TRBJ2-1|TRBV7-2|NA
TGTGCCAGCAGCTTAGCGTTTAGTGGCGGGGGCTCCTACAATGAGCAGTTCTTC
CASSLAFSGGGSYNEQFF
>14|NA|TRBJ2-2|TRBV2|NA
TGTGCCAGCAGAGGGACACCTTTTCCCGGGGAGCTGTTTTTT
CASRGTPFPGELFF
>14|TRBD1|TRBJ2-7|TRBV29-1|NA
TGCAGCGGACTAATCGTCGACAGGGGGGCCGAGCAGTACTTC
CSGLIVDRGAEQYF
>16|NA|TRBJ1-1|TRBV4-1|NA
TGCGCCAGCAGCCGTCCCGGGACAAGGAAATTCACTGAAGCTTTCTTT
CASSRPGTRKFTEAFF
>15|NA|TRBJ1-1|TRBV7-9|few
TGTGCCAGCAGCTTTGGGCAGGGAGGGGACACTGAAGCTTTCTTT
CASSFGQGGDTEAFF
>12|NA|TRBJ2-3|TRBV12-3/TRBV12-4|few
TGTGCCAGCAGTATACTTACAGATACGCAGTATTTT
CASSILTDTQYF
>14|TRBD2|TRBJ2-2|TRBV5-1|NA
TGCGCCAGCAGCGGAACTAGCGGCACCGGGGAGCTGTTTTTT
CASSGTSGTGELFF
>13|NA|TRBJ2-7|TRBV4-1|once
TGCGCCAGCAGCCAAGTCGGCGGGAACGAGCAGTACTTC
CASSQVGGNEQYF
>17|TRBD1|TRBJ1-5|TRBV6-2/TRBV6-3|NA
TGTGCCAGCAGTTACCGGACAGGGCGGTCTAGCAATCAGCCCCAGCATTTT
CASSYRTGRSSNQPQHF
>16|NA|TRBJ1-1|TRBV18|NA
TGTGCCAGCTCGCGGGACCAGCCGGAGGCGAACACTGAAGCTTTCTTT
CASSRDQPEANTEAFF
>16|TRBD2|TRBJ2-3|TRBV7-3|once
TGTGCCAGCAGCTACTATAGCGGGGGTCGCACAGATACGCAGTATTTT
CASSYYSGGRTDTQYF
>12|NA|TRBJ2-1|TRBV9|once
TGTGCCAGCAGCAGCCAGGGCAATGAGCAGTTCTTC
CASSSQGNEQFF
>15|NA|TRBJ1-6|TRBV5-6|NA
TGTGCCAGCAGCGACCAGGGGAGTTATAATTCACCCCTCCACTTT
CASSDQGSYNSPLHF
>12|NA|TRBJ2-2|TRBV5-4|NA
TGTGCCAGCAGCCTCCTCCCGGGGGAGCTGTTTTTT
CASSLLPGELFF
>14|NA|TRBJ2-5|TRBV28|NA
TGTGCCAGCAGTTTAATCTCTAGCGTGGAGACCCAGTACTTC
CASSLISSVETQYF
>14|NA|TRBJ1-2|TRBV3-1/TRBV3-2|NA
TGTGCCAGCAGCCTCCTTTCGGTGGTAAATGGCTACACCTTC
CASSLLSVVNGYTF
>13|NA|TRBJ2-1|TRBV5-1|NA
TGCGCCAGCAGCCGGGCAGGGCGGAATGAGCAGTTCTTC
CASSRAGRNEQFF
>13|TRBD1|TRBJ1-6|TRBV14|NA
TGTGCCAGCACCGGGACAGGCGGTTCACCCCTCCACTTT
CASTGTGGSPLHF